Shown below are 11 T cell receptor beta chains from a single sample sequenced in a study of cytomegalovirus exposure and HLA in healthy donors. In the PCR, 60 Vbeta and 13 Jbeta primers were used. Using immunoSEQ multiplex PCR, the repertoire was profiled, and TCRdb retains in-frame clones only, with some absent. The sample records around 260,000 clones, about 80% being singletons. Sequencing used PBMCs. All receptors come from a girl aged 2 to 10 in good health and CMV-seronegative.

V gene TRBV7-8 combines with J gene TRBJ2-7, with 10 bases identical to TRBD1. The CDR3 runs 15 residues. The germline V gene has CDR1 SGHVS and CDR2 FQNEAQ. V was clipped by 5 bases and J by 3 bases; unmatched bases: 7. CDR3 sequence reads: CASSERRTGGYEQYF. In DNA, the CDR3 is TGTGCCAGCAGCGAAAGGAGGACAGGGGGCTACGAGCAGTACTTC.

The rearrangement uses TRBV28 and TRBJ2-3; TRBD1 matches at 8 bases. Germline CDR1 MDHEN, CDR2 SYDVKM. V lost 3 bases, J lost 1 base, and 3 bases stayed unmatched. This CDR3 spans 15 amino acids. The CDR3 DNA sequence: TGTGCCAGCAGTTTGGACAGGGAAGGCACAGATACGCAGTATTTT. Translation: CASSLDREGTDTQYF.

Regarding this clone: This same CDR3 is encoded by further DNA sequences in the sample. CDR3 residues: CASSQPGQGSYEQYF. The CDR3 region has the DNA TGCGCCAGCAGCCAGCCGGGACAGGGCTCCTACGAGCAGTACTTC. This chain links TRBV4-1 with TRBJ2-7, with 9 bases aligning to TRBD1. CDR1 is MGHRA, CDR2 YSYEKL, per germline. J was trimmed by 0 bases and V by 3 bases; bases with no gene match: 3. The CDR3 totals 15 residues.

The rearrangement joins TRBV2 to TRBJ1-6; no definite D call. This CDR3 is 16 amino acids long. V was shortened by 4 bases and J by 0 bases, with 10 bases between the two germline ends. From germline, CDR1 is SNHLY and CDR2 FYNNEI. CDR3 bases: TGTGCCAGCAGTGGCAAATCTAGCTCCTATAATTCACCCCTCCACTTT. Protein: CASSGKSSSYNSPLHF.

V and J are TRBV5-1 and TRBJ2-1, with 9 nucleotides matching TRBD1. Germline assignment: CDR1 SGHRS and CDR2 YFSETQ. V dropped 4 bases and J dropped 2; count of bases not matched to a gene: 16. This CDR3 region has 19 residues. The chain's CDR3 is CASSRSGTGSLVAYNEQFF. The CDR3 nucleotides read TGCGCCAGCAGCAGATCCGGGACAGGGTCGTTGGTGGCCTACAATGAGCAGTTCTTC.

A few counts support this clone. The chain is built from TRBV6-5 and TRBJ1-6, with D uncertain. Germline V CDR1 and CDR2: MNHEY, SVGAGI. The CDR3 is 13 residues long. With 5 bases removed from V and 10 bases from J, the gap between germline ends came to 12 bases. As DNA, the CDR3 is TGTGCCAGCAGTGAGATCAATACCTCACCCCTCCACTTT. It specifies CASSEINTSPLHF.

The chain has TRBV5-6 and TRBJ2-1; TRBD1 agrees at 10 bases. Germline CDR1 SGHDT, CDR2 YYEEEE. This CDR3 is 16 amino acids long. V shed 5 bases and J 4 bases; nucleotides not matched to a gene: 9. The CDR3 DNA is TGTGCCAGCAGTTTTTACCCGGGACAGGGGTACAATGAGCAGTTCTTC. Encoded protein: CASSFYPGQGYNEQFF.

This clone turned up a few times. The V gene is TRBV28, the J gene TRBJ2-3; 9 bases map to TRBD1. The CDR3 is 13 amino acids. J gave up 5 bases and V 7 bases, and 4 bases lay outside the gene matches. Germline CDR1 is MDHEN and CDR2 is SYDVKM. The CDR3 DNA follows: TGTGCCAGCAAGGACAGGGGTGGAGATACGCAGTATTTT. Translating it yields CASKDRGGDTQYF.

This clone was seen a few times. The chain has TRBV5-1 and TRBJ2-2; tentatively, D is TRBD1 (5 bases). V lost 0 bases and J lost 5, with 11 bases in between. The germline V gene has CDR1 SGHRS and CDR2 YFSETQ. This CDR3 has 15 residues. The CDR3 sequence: CASSLGRVLTGELFF. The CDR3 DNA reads TGCGCCAGCAGCTTGGGCAGGGTCTTGACCGGGGAGCTGTTTTTT. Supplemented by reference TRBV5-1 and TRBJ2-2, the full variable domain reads KAGVTQTPRYLIKTRGQQVTLSCSPISGHRSVSWYQQTPGQGLQFLFEYFSETQRNKGNFPGRFSGRQFSNSRSEMNVSTLELGDSALYLCASSLGRVLTGELFFGEGSRLTVL.

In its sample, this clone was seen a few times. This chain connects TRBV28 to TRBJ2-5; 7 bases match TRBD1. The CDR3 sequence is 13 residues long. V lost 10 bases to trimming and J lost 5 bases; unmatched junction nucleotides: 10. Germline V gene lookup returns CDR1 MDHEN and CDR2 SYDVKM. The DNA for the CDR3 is TGTGCCACCACAGTAGGGGGCCGGGAGACCCAGTACTTC. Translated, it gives CATTVGGRETQYF. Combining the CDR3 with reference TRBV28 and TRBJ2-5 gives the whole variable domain DVKVTQSSRYLVKRTGEKVFLECVQDMDHENMFWYRQDPGLGLRLIYFSYDVKMKEKGDIPEGYSVSREKKERFSLILESASTNQTSMYLCATTVGGRETQYFGPGTRLLVL.

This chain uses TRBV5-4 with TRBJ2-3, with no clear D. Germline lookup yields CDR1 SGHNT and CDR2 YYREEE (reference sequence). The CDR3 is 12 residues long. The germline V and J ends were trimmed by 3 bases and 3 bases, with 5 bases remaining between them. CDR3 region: CASSWLTDTQYF. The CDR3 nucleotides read TGTGCCAGCAGCTGGCTGACAGATACGCAGTATTTT.